The present TCR beta chain was sequenced within a study of post-analysis software for immune sequencing data (dated by TCRdb to between 2015 and 2017). Looking at the study overall: Recorded disease courses included relapsing-remitting, secondary progressive and progressive-relapsing multiple sclerosis, with some patients lacking subtype annotation. Patient repertoires were compared against some twelve previously published healthy control repertoires from donors aged about 6 to 27 years. A subset of samples was prepared in parallel using single-end sample barcoding, then pooled and co-amplified after Illumina adapter ligation.

Ten or more counts support this clonotype. This receptor's antigen is unknown. No clone much larger than this one lies a single base away; base qualities are absent. Preparation of the library involved PCR. Sequencer: Illumina HiSeq 2500. Unique molecular identifiers were incorporated into TCR beta cDNA libraries to reduce PCR and sequencing biases. Roughly 0.5 million cDNA molecules were obtained per 1 to 10 million input T cells, so each molecule approximated one T cell. The patient libraries were prepared and sequenced using the same protocol as the earlier healthy control dataset. Samples belonging to the same batch were prepared together, multiplexed and sequenced on a shared HiSeq lane. The study's processing was this. MIGEC handled the raw barcoded reads, throwing out single-read molecular identifier groups before consensus assembly and CDR3 extraction. VDJtools was used for post-analysis of the clonotype tables, with diversity normalized by down-sampling every dataset to the smallest sample size. To correct batch-related cross-sample contamination, repertoire overlap clustering matched CDR3 amino acid sequences but not nucleotide sequences. Through fastp at Q25 and MiXCR, TCRdb rebuilt clones from the public reads, retaining in-frame beta chains. Rows with a matching CDR3 protein are joined into one entry that keeps the most common DNA and genes. TCRdb, rather than the study authors, made the V and J calls. The sample table contains around 250,000 distinct CDR3 sequences; only one count was recorded for 36% of them. The ten biggest clones cover 4% to 6% of the sample.

To demonstrate the VDJtools post-analysis software, the study profiled TCR beta repertoires from the peripheral blood of about 13 young patients with multiple sclerosis. Multiple sclerosis patients were children and adolescents aged about 6 to 17 years. Summary of the overall study and its limitations: Direct clustering with F measure showed strong co-clustering of samples prepared in the same batch, prompting a batch-effect correction. The control group was slightly older than the multiple sclerosis patient group. Normalized Chao1 diversity was significantly lower in multiple sclerosis patients than controls, suggesting substantial peripheral T-cell clonal expansion.

The TCR originated in a girl aged 5-17 years with multiple sclerosis. The source material was blood.

The DNA sequence follows: TGTGCCAGCAGCTTGAGATGGACTACCGCTTTGTACTTC. Its protein is CASSLRWTTALYF. Recombination joined TRBV7-3 with TRBJ2-5; TRBD2 is a weak D gene call, 6 bases matching. Including the terminal cysteine and phenylalanine, the CDR3 comprises 13 residues. Just CDR3 DNA is preserved here, 39 bases in frame from base 1. The trim is 3 bases for V and 13 bases for J, with a gap of 18 bases between the germline ends. CDR1 is given as SGHTA and CDR2 as FQGTGA, both from the germline V gene.